This T cell receptor (beta chain) was identified during a study of cytomegalovirus exposure and HLA in healthy donors. Study-wide results and limits: A classifier reportedly called cytomegalovirus status with high sensitivity and specificity. In a later analysis, at a false discovery rate of 0.05, over 15,000 TCR beta sequences were associated with HLA alleles.

A single count supports this clone. The antigen remains undetermined. Primers for the PCR totalled 60 Vbeta and 13 Jbeta. Clones were read by immunoSEQ multiplex PCR, and TCRdb kept only the in-frame ones, dropping some. The repertoire has 200,000 to 250,000 clones, around 80% of them found once; the top ten carry around 2.8%. Germline V CDR1 and CDR2: LNHDA, SQIVND (reference sequence). V gave up 3 bases and J gave up 0 bases; unmatched junction bases: 5. The CDR3 is made up of 16 amino acids. The TCR sequence derives from a woman aged 60-75 years in good health and CMV-seropositive. The sample was PBMCs. The V gene is TRBV19, the J gene TRBJ2-1; 7 nucleotides align to TRBD2. CDR3: CASSMPGGISYNEQFF. For the CDR3, the DNA is TGTGCCAGTAGTATGCCGGGAGGTATCTCCTACAATGAGCAGTTCTTC.